The clone carrying this T cell receptor beta chain appeared many times. This sample was taken from a study of T cells in Graves' hyperthyroidism and ophthalmopathy. Germline CDR1 reads DFQATT; CDR2 reads SNEGSKA (reference sequence). CDR3 length: 17 residues. The V and J ends lost 6 bases and 0 bases, in that order; junction bases with no gene match: 13. Researchers took RNA transcripts and amplified the TCR beta CDR3 regions from them. The HTBI set primed first-round TCR CDR3 RT-PCR. TCRdb fed the multiplex PCR reads into MiXCR, producing one record per CDR3 protein. This sample yields about 720,000 distinct CDR3 sequences, of which roughly 17% are seen a single time; 8.4% belongs to the top ten.

The V and J genes are TRBV20-1 and TRBJ1-1; 10 bases match TRBD1. The sequencing sample was made of blood. This TCR came from a man between 18 and 29 years old with Graves' hyperthyroidism. CDR3 bases: TGCAGTGCGCCTAAGGACAGGGGGAATGGAATGAACACTGAAGCTTTCTTT. Its translation is CSAPKDRGNGMNTEAFF.